Reported below is one T cell receptor beta chain. It lacks a known antigen. One base away there is no much larger clone; base qualities are not given. Each collaborating institution followed its own protocols to collect whole blood in K2EDTA tubes. For TCRbeta analysis, collaborators shipped samples in one of three forms: frozen whole blood, isolated PBMCs, or DNA extracted from either of those sample types. The sample comes from a study of blood T cell repertoires in COVID-19 (dated by TCRdb to 2020 to 2021). Regarding the research as a whole: Samples covering the acute and convalescent phases of COVID-19 were provided by collaborators in the United States, Italy and Spain. The material from the prospective study consisted of cDNA or gDNA derived from T cells, B-cell-depleted T cells, or PBMCs. Samples came from the ongoing ImmuneRACE study (first 160 participants) plus 1,254 subjects from 6 global collaborators. Where available, HLA class I and class II types were obtained from metadata supplied by the sample provider rather than from assay-based typing. The repertoires were released in a freely available public database intended as a resource for research on the immune response to SARS-CoV-2. Deeply sampled blood TCRbeta repertoires from subjects exposed to, actively infected with, or recovered from COVID-19 were included in the dataset. Nearly every sample came with metadata listing a de-identified subject ID, COVID-19 status, age in years and sex.

TCRbeta CDR3 regions were amplified from genomic DNA by means of the immunoSEQ Assay, a bias-controlled multiplex PCR. On the authors' methods: Nucleated cell counts per sample were estimated from amplification of reference gene primers within the assay. Sequence reads were collapsed and filtered to measure the absolute abundance of every unique TCRbeta CDR3 rearrangement. For each sample, productive Simpson clonality was calculated as the square root of Simpson's diversity index across productive rearrangements. Here the immuneACCESS table is served through TCRdb, limited to in-frame sequences with V and J called. Missing clones are a known gap in these copies; in checked studies unresolved V genes cover under half, and the rest lacks a known reason. That table supplies the V and J calls and clone size; D and trimming were determined from the DNA. Across this sample there are 140,000 to 150,000 clones, with about 85% seen only once. More than 2% of the sample is in the top ten clones.

Results and caveats for the whole study, not just this receptor: The amount of clinical and demographic metadata varied by source and participant and was provided uncurated.

V is shortened by 3 bases, J by 4 bases, and the region joining them spans 12 bases. Taken from cysteine to phenylalanine, the CDR3 has 13 residues. CDR3 DNA is the only sequence kept; it has 39 bases, read in frame from the first base. From a lookup of the germline V gene (reference sequence), CDR1 and CDR2 are GTSNPN and SVGIG. The sequence joins TRBV30 to TRBJ1-1, with a tentative D gene TRBD1 over 5 matching bases. Sample: peripheral blood. This receptor was taken from a human donor with acute or convalescent COVID-19. The donor label of this sample is uncertain. The CDR3 here reads CAWRNLGGTEAFF. The sequence in DNA is TGTGCCTGGAGGAACCTCGGGGGCACTGAAGCTTTCTTT. Outside the CDR3, residues come from the reference TRBV30 and TRBJ1-1 proteins, so the full variable domain is: SQTIHQWPATLVQPVGSPLSLECTVEGTSNPNLYWYRQAAGRGLQLLFYSVGIGQISSEVPQNLSASRPQDRQFILSSKKLLLSDSGFYLCAWRNLGGTEAFFGQGTRLTVV.